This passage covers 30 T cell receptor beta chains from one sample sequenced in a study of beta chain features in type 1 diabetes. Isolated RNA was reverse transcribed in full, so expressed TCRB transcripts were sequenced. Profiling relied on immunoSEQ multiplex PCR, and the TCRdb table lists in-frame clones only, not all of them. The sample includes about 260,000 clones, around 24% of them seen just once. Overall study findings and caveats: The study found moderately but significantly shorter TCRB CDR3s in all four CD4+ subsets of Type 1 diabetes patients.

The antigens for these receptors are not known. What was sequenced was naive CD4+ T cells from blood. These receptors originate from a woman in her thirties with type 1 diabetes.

CDR3 bases: TGTGCCAGCAGCTCCTTGAGGCGACAGGGGGCTGTTGGGGATGGCTACACCTTC. As protein: CASSSLRRQGAVGDGYTF. The chain links TRBV9 to TRBJ1-2; TRBD1 matches 10 bases. Germline V gene sequence: CDR1 SGDLS, CDR2 YYNGEE. This CDR3 has 18 amino acids. V was pared by 4 bases and J by 6 bases, with 18 bases of the junction left unmatched.

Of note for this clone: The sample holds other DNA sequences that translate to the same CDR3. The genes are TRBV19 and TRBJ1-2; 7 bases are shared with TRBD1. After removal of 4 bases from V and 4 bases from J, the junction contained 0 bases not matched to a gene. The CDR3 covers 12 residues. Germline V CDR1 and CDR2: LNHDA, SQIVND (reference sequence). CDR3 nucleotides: TGTGCCAGTAGTAGGGACAGCTATGGCTACACCTTC. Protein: CASSRDSYGYTF.

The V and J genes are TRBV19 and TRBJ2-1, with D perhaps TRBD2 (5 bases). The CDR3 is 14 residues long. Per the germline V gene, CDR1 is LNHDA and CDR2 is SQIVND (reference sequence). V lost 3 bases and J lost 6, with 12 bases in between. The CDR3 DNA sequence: TGTGCCAGTAGTATTCCCGGACTCCCCAATGAGCAGTTCTTC. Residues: CASSIPGLPNEQFF.

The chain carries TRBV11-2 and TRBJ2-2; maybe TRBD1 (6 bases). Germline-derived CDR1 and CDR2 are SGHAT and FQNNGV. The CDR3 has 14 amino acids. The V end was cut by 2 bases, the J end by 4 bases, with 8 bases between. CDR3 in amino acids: CASSLRTATGELFF. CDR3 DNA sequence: TGTGCCAGCAGCTTAAGGACAGCCACCGGGGAGCTGTTTTTT.

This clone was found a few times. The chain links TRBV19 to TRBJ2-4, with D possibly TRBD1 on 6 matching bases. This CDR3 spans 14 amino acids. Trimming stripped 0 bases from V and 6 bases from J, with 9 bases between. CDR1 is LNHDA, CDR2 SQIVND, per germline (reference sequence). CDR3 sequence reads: CASSIEGRGNIQYF. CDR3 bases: TGTGCCAGTAGTATAGAGGGCAGGGGAAACATTCAGTACTTC.

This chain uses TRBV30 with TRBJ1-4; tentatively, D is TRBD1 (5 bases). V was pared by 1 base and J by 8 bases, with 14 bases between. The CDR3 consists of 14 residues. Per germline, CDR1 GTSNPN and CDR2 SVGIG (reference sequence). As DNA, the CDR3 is TGTGCCTGGAGTGACTGGGGGGGATGGGAAAAACTGTTTTTT. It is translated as CAWSDWGGWEKLFF. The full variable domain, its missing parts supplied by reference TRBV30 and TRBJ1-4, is SQTIHQWPATLVQPVGSPLSLECTVEGTSNPNLYWYRQAAGRGLQLLFYSVGIGQISSEVPQNLSASRPQDRQFILSSKKLLLSDSGFYLCAWSDWGGWEKLFFGSGTQLSVL.

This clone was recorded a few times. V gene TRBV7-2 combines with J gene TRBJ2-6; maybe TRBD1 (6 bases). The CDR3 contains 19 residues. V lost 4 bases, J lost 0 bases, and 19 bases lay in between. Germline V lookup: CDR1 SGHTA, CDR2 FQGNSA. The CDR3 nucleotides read TGTGCCAGCAGCTCCGGTGAAGGACAGCCAAGCTCTGGGGCCAACGTCCTGACTTTC. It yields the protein CASSSGEGQPSSGANVLTF.

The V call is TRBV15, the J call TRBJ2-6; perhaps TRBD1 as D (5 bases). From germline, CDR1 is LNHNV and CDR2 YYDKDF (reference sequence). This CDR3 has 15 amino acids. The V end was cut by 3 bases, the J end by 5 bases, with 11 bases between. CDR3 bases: TGTGCCACCAGCAGCCAGGGTCAGCGGGCCAACGTCCTGACTTTC. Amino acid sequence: CATSSQGQRANVLTF. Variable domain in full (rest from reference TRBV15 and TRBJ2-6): DAMVIQNPRYQVTQFGKPVTLSCSQTLNHNVMYWYQQKSSQAPKLLFHYYDKDFNNEADTPDNFQSRRPNTSFCFLDIRSPGLGDTAMYLCATSSQGQRANVLTFGAGSRLTVL.

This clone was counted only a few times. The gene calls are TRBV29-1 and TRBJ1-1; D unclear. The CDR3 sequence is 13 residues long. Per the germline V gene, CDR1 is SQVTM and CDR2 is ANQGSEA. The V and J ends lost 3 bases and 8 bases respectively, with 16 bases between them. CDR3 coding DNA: TGCAGCGTTGAGTCGACTCCAAACGGGGAAGCTTTCTTT. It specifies CSVESTPNGEAFF.

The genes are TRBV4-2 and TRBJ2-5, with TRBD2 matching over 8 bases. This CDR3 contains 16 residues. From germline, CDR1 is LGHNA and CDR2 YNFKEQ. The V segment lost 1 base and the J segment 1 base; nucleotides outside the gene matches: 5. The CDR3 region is CASSQALLAAQETQYF. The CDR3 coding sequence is TGTGCCAGCAGCCAAGCCTTACTAGCGGCCCAAGAGACCCAGTACTTC.

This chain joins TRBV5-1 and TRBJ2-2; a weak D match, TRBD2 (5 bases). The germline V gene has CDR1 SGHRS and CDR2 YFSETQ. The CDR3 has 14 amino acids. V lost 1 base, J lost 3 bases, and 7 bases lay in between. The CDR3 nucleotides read TGCGCCAGCAGCTTGAGGCGGGACACCGGGGAGCTGTTTTTT. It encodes CASSLRRDTGELFF.

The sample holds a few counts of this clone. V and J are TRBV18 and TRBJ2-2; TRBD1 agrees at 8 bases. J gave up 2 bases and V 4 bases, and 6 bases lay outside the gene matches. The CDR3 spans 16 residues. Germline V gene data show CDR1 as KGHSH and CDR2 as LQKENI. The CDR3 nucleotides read TGTGCCAGCTCACTATCCGGGACAGGTAACACCGGGGAGCTGTTTTTT. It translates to CASSLSGTGNTGELFF.

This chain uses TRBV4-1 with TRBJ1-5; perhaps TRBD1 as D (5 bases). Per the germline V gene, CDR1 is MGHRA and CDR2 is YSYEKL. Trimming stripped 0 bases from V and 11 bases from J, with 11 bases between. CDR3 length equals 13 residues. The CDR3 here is CASSQDERGAQHF. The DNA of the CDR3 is TGCGCCAGCAGCCAAGATGAGCGGGGGGCCCAGCATTTT.

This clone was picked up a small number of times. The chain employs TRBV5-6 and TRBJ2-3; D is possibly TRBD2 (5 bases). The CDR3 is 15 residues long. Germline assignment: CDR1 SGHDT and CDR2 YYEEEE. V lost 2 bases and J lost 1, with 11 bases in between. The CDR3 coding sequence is TGTGCCAGCAGCTTTATAGCGCTTCGCACAGATACGCAGTATTTT. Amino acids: CASSFIALRTDTQYF.

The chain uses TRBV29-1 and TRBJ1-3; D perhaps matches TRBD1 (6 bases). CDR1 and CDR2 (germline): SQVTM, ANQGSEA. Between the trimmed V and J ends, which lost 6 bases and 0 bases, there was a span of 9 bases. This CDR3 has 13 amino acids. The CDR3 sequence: CSVLQGSGNTIYF. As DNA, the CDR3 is TGCAGCGTGTTACAGGGCTCTGGAAACACCATATATTTT.

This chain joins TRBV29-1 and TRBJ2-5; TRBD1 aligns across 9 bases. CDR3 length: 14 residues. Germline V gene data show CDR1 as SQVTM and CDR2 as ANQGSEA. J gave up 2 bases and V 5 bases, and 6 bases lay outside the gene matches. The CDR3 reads CSVLTGGGQETQYF. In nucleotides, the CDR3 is TGCAGCGTTTTAACAGGGGGCGGGCAAGAGACCCAGTACTTC.

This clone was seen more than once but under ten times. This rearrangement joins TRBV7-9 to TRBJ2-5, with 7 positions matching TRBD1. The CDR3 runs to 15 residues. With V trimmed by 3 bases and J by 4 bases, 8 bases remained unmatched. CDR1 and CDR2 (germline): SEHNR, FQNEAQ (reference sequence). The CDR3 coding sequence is TGTGCCAGCAGCTTCCAACCTCGACAGGGAGAGACCCAGTACTTC. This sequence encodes CASSFQPRQGETQYF.

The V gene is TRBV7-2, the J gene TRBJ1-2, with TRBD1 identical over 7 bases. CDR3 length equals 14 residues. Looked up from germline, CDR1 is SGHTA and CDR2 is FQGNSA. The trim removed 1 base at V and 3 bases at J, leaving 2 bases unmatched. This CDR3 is CASSLVGTDYGYTF. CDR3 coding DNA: TGTGCCAGCAGCTTAGTAGGGACAGACTATGGCTACACCTTC.

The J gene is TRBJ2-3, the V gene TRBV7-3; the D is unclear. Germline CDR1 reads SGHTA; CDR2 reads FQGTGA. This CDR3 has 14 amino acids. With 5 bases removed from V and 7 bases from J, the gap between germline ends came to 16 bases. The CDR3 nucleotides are TGTGCCAGCAGCCCAAGTCCGGGTTTAAATACGCAGTATTTT. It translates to CASSPSPGLNTQYF.

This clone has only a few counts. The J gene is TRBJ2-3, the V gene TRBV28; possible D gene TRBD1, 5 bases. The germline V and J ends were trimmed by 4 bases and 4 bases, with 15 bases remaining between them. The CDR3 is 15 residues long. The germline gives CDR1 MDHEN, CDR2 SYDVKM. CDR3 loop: CASSSSQDFADTQYF. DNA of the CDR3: TGTGCCAGCAGTTCCTCACAGGATTTCGCAGATACGCAGTATTTT.

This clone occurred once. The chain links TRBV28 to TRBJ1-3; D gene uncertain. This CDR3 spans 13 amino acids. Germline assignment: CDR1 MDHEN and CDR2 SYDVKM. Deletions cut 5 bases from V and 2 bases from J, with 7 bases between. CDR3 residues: CASSLTAGNTIYF. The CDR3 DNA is TGTGCCAGCAGTCTTACAGCTGGAAACACCATATATTTT. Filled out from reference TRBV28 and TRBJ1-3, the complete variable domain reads DVKVTQSSRYLVKRTGEKVFLECVQDMDHENMFWYRQDPGLGLRLIYFSYDVKMKEKGDIPEGYSVSREKKERFSLILESASTNQTSMYLCASSLTAGNTIYFGEGSWLTVV.

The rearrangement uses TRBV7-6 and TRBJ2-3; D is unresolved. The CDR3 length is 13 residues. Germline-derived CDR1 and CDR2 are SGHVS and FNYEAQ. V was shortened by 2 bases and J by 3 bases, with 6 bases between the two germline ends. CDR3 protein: CASSLPATDTQYF. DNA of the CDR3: TGTGCCAGCAGCTTACCCGCGACAGATACGCAGTATTTT.

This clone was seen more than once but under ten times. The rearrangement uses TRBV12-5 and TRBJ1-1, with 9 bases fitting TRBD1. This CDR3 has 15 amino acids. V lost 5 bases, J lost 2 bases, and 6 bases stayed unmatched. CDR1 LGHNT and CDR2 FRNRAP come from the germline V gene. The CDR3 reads CASGPGQGTNTEAFF. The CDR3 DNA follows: TGTGCTAGTGGTCCCGGACAGGGGACTAACACTGAAGCTTTCTTT.

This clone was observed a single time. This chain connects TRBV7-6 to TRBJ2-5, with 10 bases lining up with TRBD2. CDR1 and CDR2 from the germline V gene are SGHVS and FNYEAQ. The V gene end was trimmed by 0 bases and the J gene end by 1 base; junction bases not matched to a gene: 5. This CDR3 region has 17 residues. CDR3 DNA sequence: TGTGCCAGCAGCTTAGCTTCCCCTAGCGGGGGCCAAGAGACCCAGTACTTC. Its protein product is CASSLASPSGGQETQYF. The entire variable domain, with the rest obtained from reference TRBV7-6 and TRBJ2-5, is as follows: GAGVSQSPRYKVTKRGQDVALRCDPISGHVSLYWYRQALGQGPEFLTYFNYEAQQDKSGLPNDRFSAERPEGSISTLTIQRTEQRDSAMYRCASSLASPSGGQETQYFGPGTRLLVL.

The CDR3 is CASSAASGTYNEQFF. DNA of the CDR3: TGTGCCAGCAGCGCGGCTAGCGGGACCTACAATGAGCAGTTCTTC. The rearrangement uses TRBV7-3 and TRBJ2-1; TRBD2 matches at 9 bases. There are 15 residues in the CDR3. V lost 5 bases, J lost 2 bases, and 4 bases stayed unmatched. CDR1 and CDR2 (germline): SGHTA, FQGTGA.

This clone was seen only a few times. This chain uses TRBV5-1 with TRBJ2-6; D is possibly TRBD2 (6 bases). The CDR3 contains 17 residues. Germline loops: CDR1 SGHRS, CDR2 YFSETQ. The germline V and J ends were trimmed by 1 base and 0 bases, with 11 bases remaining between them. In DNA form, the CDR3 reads TGCGCCAGCAGCTTGAATCCGGGGGACTCTGGGGCCAACGTCCTGACTTTC. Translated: CASSLNPGDSGANVLTF.

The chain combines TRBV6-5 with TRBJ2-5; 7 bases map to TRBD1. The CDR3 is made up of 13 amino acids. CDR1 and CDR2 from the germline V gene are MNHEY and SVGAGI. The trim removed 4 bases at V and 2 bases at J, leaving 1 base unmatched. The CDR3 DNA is TGTGCCAGCAGTTTGGACAGGCAAGAGACCCAGTACTTC. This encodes CASSLDRQETQYF.

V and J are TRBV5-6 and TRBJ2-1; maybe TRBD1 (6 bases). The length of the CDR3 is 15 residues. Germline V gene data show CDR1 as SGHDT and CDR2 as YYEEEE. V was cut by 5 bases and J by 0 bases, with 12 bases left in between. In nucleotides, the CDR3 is TGTGCCAGCAGTGCTACAGGGAGCTCCTACAATGAGCAGTTCTTC. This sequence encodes CASSATGSSYNEQFF.

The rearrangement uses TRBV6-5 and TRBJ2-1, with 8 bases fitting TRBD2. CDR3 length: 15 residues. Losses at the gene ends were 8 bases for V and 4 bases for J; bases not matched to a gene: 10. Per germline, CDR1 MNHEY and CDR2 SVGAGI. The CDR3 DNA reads TGTGCCAGCGGAATAGCGGGGAGGACGTACAATGAGCAGTTCTTC. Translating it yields CASGIAGRTYNEQFF.

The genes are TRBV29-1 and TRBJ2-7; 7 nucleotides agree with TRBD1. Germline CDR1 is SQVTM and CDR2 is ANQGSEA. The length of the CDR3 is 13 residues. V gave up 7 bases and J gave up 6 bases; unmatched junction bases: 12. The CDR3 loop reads CSATTGSVLEQYF. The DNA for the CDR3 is TGCAGCGCCACGACAGGGTCGGTCCTCGAGCAGTACTTC.